Presented here are 11 T cell receptor beta chains from one specimen sequenced in a study of monozygotic twins with inflammatory bowel disease. TCRdb re-analyzed the 5' RACE reads; it lists each CDR3 protein once, without DNA. The record lists 400,000 to 500,000 distinct CDR3 sequences, of which the ten most abundant hold 2% to 3%. Sequencing was done on a sample of blood. Source of these receptors: a human donor with ulcerative colitis or Crohn's disease, or a healthy co-twin of an affected twin (not recorded which).

The rearrangement uses TRBV28 and TRBJ1-5; absent DNA, TCRdb's TRBD1 call cannot be checked. The CDR3 has 14 amino acids. Germline assignment: CDR1 MDHEN and CDR2 SYDVKM. CDR3 sequence: CASSPSGGGQPQHF.

The chain's CDR3 is CASSLAGEGQPQHF. The chain combines TRBV5-1 with TRBJ1-5. The CDR3 contains 14 residues. Germline CDR1 SGHRS, CDR2 YFSETQ.

The gene calls are TRBV4-2 and TRBJ2-7; without DNA, the TCRdb call of TRBD1 cannot be checked. Germline V gene lookup returns CDR1 LGHNA and CDR2 YNFKEQ. The CDR3 has 16 amino acids. This CDR3 reads CASSQGWDRGNYEQYF.

The V gene is TRBV5-5, the J gene TRBJ2-1; as DNA is missing, the TRBD1 call by TCRdb cannot be tested. Germline V CDR1 and CDR2: SGHKS, YYEKEE (reference sequence). The CDR3 length is 17 residues. The CDR3 loop is CASSPGAQQPSYNEQFF.

This chain joins TRBV19 and TRBJ1-2; as DNA is missing, the TRBD1 call by TCRdb cannot be tested. The CDR3 spans 16 residues. The germline V gene encodes CDR1 LNHDA and CDR2 SQIVND (reference sequence). The CDR3 sequence is CASSPAWQGGIYGYTF.

This sequence joins TRBV9 and TRBJ2-2; absent DNA, TCRdb's TRBD2 call cannot be checked. There are 17 residues in the CDR3. CDR1 and CDR2 from the germline V gene are SGDLS and YYNGEE. CDR3 amino acids: CASSVGQLAGETGELFF.

This chain uses TRBV24-1 with TRBJ2-7; the TCRdb D gene call, TRBD2, has no DNA to confirm it. Germline V lookup: CDR1 KGHDR, CDR2 SFDVKD. This CDR3 is 14 amino acids long. The CDR3 is CATWPEGTPYEQYF.

This chain connects TRBV14 to TRBJ2-7; TCRdb's D call, TRBD2, is unchecked because there is no DNA. This CDR3 is built from 15 residues. The V gene's germline CDR1 is SGHDN and CDR2 FVKESK. The CDR3 loop reads CASSPRLALWDEQYF.

The chain uses TRBV6-6 and TRBJ1-5. CDR3 length: 14 residues. Germline V gene lookup returns CDR1 MNHNY and CDR2 SVGAGI (reference sequence). The CDR3 sequence is CASKFRSRDQPQHF.

The V and J genes are TRBV9 and TRBJ2-5. CDR1 and CDR2 from the germline V gene are SGDLS and YYNGEE. This CDR3 is 13 amino acids long. The CDR3 loop is CASSVWGQETQYF.

The rearrangement joins TRBV12-3 or TRBV12-4 to TRBJ2-1; TCRdb's assignment of TRBD1 cannot be checked, as there is no DNA. The CDR3 contains 13 residues. This CDR3 is CASSLSGGNEQFF.